Included here is one T cell receptor beta chain sequence, with context. Original data processing: The authors estimated nucleated cell counts from reference gene primer amplification. Here immunoSEQ multiplex PCR was the method, and the copy in TCRdb shows in-frame clones only, minus some. V and J calls and clone size are as listed in that table; D and trimming were resolved from the DNA. The profile shows tens of thousands of clones, roughly 81% of them singletons. This sample is drawn from a study of blood T cell repertoires in COVID-19. Study context: The study drew acute and convalescent COVID-19 samples from the United States, Italy and Spain. PBMCs, B-cell-depleted T cells, or T cells provided the cDNA or gDNA that made up the material.

The CDR3 sequence is 15 residues long. V was cut by 3 bases and J by 0 bases, with 13 bases left in between. Germline V CDR1 and CDR2: SGHDT, YYEEEE. The chain carries TRBV5-6 and TRBJ2-7; no firm D call. Sequencing was performed on peripheral blood. The source is a human donor in a cohort sampled during active COVID-19. As DNA, the CDR3 is TGTGCCAGCAGCTCCTTAGTCGCCGCCTCCTACGAGCAGTACTTC. Translated: CASSSLVAASYEQYF.